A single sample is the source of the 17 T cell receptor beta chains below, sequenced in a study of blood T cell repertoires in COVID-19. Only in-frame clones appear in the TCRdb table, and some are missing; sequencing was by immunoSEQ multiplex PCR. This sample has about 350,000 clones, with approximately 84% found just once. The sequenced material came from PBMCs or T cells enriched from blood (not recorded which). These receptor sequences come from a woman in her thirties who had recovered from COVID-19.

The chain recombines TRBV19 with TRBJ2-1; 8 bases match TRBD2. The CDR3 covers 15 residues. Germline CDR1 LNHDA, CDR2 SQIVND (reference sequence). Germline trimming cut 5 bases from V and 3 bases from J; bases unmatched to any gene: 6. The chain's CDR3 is CASSPPGLGYNEQFF. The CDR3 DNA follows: TGTGCCAGTAGTCCTCCGGGACTAGGCTACAATGAGCAGTTCTTC.

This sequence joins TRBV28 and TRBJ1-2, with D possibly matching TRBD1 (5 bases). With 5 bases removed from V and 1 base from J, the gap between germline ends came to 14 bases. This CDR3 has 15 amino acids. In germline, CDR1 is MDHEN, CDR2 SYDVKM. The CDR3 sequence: CASSLATEVNYGYTF. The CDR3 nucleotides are TGTGCCAGCAGTCTAGCGACAGAAGTTAACTATGGCTACACCTTC.

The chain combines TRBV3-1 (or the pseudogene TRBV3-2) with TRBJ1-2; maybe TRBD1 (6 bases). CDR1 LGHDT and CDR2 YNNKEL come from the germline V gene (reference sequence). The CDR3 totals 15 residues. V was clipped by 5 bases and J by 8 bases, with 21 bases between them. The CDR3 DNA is TGTGCCAGCAGCGTCCGGGACACCTCCCCTGGGGGCTACACCTTC. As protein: CASSVRDTSPGGYTF.

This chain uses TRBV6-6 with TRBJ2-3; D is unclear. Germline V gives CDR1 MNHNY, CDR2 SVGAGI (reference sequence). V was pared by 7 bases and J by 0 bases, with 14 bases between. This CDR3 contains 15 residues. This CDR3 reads CASKLPQSSTDTQYF. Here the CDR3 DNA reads TGTGCCAGCAAGCTACCTCAAAGTAGCACAGATACGCAGTATTTT.

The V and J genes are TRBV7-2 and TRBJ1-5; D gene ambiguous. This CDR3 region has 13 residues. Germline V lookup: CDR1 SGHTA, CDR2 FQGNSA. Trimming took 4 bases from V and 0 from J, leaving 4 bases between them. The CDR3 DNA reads TGTGCCAGCAGCTCCAATAGCAATCAGCCCCAGCATTTT. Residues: CASSSNSNQPQHF.

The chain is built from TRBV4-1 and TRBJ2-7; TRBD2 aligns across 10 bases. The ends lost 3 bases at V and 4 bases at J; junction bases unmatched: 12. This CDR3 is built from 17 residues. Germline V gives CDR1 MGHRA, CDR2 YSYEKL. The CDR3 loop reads CASSHEILASGRYEQYF. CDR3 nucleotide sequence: TGCGCCAGCAGCCATGAAATCTTAGCTAGCGGGAGATACGAGCAGTACTTC.

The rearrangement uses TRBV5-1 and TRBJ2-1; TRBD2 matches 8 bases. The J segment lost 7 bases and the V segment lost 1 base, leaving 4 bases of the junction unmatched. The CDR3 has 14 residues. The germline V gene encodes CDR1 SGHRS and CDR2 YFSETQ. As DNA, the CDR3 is TGCGCCAGCAGCTTGACTAGCGGAGATAATGAGCAGTTCTTC. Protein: CASSLTSGDNEQFF.

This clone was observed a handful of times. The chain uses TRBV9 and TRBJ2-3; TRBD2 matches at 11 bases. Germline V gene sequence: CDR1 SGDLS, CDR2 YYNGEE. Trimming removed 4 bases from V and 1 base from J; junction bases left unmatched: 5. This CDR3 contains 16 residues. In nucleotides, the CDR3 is TGTGCCAGCAGCCTGTTTAGCGGGGGGGGCACAGATACGCAGTATTTT. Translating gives CASSLFSGGGTDTQYF.

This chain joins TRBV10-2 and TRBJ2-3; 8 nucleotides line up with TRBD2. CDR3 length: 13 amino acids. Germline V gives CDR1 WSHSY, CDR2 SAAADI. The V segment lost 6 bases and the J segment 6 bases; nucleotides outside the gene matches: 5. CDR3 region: CASSPGGSDTQYF. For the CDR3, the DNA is TGCGCCAGCAGCCCGGGGGGGTCTGATACGCAGTATTTT.

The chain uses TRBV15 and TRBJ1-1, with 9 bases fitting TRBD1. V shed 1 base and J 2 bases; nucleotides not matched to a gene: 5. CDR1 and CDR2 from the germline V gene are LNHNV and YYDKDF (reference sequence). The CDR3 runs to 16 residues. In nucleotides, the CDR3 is TGTGCCACCAGCAGAGGCCAGGGACAGGGTAACACTGAAGCTTTCTTT. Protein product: CATSRGQGQGNTEAFF. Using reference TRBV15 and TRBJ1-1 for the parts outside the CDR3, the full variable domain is DAMVIQNPRYQVTQFGKPVTLSCSQTLNHNVMYWYQQKSSQAPKLLFHYYDKDFNNEADTPDNFQSRRPNTSFCFLDIRSPGLGDTAMYLCATSRGQGQGNTEAFFGQGTRLTVV.

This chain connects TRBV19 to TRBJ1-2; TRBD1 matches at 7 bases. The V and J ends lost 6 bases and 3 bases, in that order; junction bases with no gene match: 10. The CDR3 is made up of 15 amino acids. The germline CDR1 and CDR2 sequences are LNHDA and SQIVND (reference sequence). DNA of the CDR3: TGTGCCAGTAGCTCGCCGGGCAGGGGGGACTATGGCTACACCTTC. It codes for CASSSPGRGDYGYTF.

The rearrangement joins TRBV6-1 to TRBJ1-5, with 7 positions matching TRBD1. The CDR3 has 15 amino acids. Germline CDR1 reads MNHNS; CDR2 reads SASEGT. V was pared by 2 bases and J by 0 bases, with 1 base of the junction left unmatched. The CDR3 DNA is TGTGCCAGCAGTGAATGGGACAGTAGCAATCAGCCCCAGCATTTT. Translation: CASSEWDSSNQPQHF.

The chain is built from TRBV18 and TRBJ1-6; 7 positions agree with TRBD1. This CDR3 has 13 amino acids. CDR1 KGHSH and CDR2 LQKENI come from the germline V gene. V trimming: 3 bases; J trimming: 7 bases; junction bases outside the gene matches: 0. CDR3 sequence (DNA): TGTGCCAGCTCACCGACAGGGAATTCACCCCTCCACTTT. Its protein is CASSPTGNSPLHF.

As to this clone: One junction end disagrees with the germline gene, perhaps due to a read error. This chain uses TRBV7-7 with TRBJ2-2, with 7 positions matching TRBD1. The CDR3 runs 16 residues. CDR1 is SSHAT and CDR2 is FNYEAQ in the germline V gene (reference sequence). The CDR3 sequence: CASSSRGGAGTGELFF. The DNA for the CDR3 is TGTGCTAGCAGCTCACGAGGGGGCGCGGGCACCGGGGAGCTGTTTTTT.

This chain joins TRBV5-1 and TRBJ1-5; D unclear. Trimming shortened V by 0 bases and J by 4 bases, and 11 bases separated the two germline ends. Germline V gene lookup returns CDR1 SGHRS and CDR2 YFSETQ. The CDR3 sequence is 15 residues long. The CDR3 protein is CASSLAGTLNQPQHF. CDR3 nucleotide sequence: TGCGCCAGCAGCTTGGCAGGAACTCTAAATCAGCCCCAGCATTTT.

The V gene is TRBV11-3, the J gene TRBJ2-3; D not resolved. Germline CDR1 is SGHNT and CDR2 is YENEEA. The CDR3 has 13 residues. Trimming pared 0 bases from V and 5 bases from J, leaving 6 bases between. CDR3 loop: CASSLDRVDTQYF. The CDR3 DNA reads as TGTGCCAGCAGCTTAGATCGAGTAGATACGCAGTATTTT.

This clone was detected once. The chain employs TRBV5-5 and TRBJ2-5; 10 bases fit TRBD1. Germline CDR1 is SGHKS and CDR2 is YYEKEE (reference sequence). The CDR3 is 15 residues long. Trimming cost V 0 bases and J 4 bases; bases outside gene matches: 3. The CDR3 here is CASSLEGQGRETQYF. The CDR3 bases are TGTGCCAGCAGCTTGGAGGGACAGGGGCGAGAGACCCAGTACTTC.